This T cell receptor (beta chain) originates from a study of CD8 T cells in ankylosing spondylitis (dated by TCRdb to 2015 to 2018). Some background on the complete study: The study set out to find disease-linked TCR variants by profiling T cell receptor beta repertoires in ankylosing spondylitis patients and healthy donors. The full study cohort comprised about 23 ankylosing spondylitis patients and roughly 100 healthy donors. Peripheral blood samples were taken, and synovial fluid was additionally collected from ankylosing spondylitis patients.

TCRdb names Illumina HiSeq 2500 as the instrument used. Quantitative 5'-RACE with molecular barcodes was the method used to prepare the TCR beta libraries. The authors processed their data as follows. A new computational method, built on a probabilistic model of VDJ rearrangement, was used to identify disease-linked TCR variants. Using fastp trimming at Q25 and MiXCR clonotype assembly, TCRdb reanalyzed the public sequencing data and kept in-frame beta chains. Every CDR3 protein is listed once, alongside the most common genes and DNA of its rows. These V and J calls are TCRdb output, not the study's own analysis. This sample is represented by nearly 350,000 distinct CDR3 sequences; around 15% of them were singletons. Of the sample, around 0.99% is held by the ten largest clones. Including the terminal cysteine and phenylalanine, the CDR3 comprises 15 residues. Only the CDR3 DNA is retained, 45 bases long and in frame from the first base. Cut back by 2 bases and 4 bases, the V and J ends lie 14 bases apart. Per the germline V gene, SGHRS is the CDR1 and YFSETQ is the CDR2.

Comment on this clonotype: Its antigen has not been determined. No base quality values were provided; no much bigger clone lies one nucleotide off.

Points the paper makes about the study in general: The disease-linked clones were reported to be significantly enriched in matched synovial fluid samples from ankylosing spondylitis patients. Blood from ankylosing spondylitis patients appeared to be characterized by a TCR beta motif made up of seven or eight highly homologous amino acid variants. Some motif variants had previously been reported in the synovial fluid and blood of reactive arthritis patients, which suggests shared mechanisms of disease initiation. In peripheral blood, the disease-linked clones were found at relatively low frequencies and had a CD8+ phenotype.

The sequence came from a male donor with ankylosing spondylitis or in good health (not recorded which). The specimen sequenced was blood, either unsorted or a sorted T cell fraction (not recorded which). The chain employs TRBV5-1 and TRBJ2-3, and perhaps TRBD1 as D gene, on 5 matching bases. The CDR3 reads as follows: CASSFQGSWADTQYF. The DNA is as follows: TGCGCCAGCAGCTTTCAGGGTAGTTGGGCAGATACGCAGTATTTT.